One and the same sample provided the 10 T cell receptor beta chains below, sequenced in a study of T-cell reconstitution after alpha-beta-depleted transplantation in children. Preparing the TCRbeta library involved the use of unique molecular identifiers. TCRdb re-derived calls from the PCR reads in MiXCR, one entry per CDR3 protein. The sample consists of over 100,000 distinct CDR3 sequences, around 7% of them appearing once. Sequenced here: PBMCs, sampled before TCRalphabeta/CD19-depleted stem cell transplant. All receptors come from a boy aged 2-15 years with acute lymphoblastic leukemia, due to receive a stem cell transplant.

This clonotype came up a few times. The chain uses TRBV7-2 and TRBJ1-3; D perhaps matches TRBD1 (6 bases). Between the trimmed V and J ends, which lost 5 bases and 4 bases, there was a span of 15 bases. The CDR3 is made up of 15 amino acids. Germline V CDR1 and CDR2: SGHTA, FQGNSA. The DNA of the CDR3 is TGTGCCAGCAGCCCTAGAACAGGGTTGGGAAACACCATATATTTT. Translating it yields CASSPRTGLGNTIYF.

This clonotype appeared many times. The chain recombines TRBV18 with TRBJ2-2, with 8 bases matching TRBD1. Trimming at V came to 3 bases and at J to 3 bases, leaving 0 bases not matched to a gene. Germline V gives CDR1 KGHSH, CDR2 LQKENI. This CDR3 has 14 residues. CDR3 DNA sequence: TGTGCCAGCTCACCGGGACAGGACACCGGGGAGCTGTTTTTT. This gives the protein CASSPGQDTGELFF.

This clonotype showed up many times. V gene TRBV9 combines with J gene TRBJ2-7; maybe TRBD1 (5 bases). Germline CDR1 reads SGDLS; CDR2 reads YYNGEE. Trimming stripped 0 bases from V and 5 bases from J, with 12 bases between. CDR3 size: 14 residues. The CDR3 DNA follows: TGTGCCAGCAGCGTAGCAGGGCGTCCCAACGAGCAGTACTTC. Translated: CASSVAGRPNEQYF. Full variable domain (rest looked up from reference TRBV9 and TRBJ2-7): DSGVTQTPKHLITATGQRVTLRCSPRSGDLSVYWYQQSLDQGLQFLIQYYNGEERAKGNILERFSAQQFPDLHSELNLSSLELGDSALYFCASSVAGRPNEQYFGPGTRLTVT.

This clonotype has a handful of counts. CDR3 sequence reads: CASSLKAGTLQETQYF. CDR3 sequence (DNA): TGTGCCAGCAGCTTGAAGGCGGGGACCCTCCAAGAGACCCAGTACTTC. This sequence joins TRBV5-4 and TRBJ2-5; perhaps TRBD2 as D (6 bases). The V gene's germline CDR1 is SGHNT and CDR2 YYREEE (reference sequence). Trimming cost V 1 base and J 1 base, with 14 bases left between them. The CDR3 covers 16 residues.

The chain carries TRBV4-1 and TRBJ1-1; a weak D match, TRBD1 (5 bases). In germline, CDR1 is MGHRA, CDR2 YSYEKL. This CDR3 is built from 12 residues. V lost 9 bases and J lost 3, with 11 bases in between. CDR3 bases: TGCGCCAGTGTTTCGGGGGACACTGAAGCTTTCTTT. It translates to CASVSGDTEAFF.

This clonotype was detected a few times. This chain uses TRBV5-1 with TRBJ1-1; no clear D. This CDR3 spans 15 amino acids. CDR1 and CDR2 from the germline V gene are SGHRS and YFSETQ. The ends were cut back, 0 bases at V and 6 bases at J, with 15 bases in the middle. DNA for the CDR3: TGCGCCAGCAGCTTGGTGACGGGGAATAAGGCTGAAGCTTTCTTT. Translated: CASSLVTGNKAEAFF.

This clonotype was counted many times. The CDR3 nucleotides read TGTGCCATCAGGGGACAGGGGGCGAACACCGGGGAGCTGTTTTTT. Translating gives CAIRGQGANTGELFF. The V call is TRBV10-3, the J call TRBJ2-2; 11 bases are shared with TRBD1. CDR3 size: 15 residues. Germline values: CDR1 ENHRY, CDR2 SYGVKD. Trimming cost V 6 bases and J 0 bases; bases outside gene matches: 0.

This clonotype was observed a handful of times. The chain has TRBV27 and TRBJ1-6, with 8 positions matching TRBD1. This CDR3 region has 16 residues. The germline CDR1 and CDR2 sequences are MNHEY and SMNVEV (reference sequence). V was clipped by 1 base and J by 8 bases; unmatched bases: 7. DNA of the CDR3: TGTGCCAGCAGTTTATATGACCAGGGGGCTTATTCACCCCTCCACTTT. Its translation: CASSLYDQGAYSPLHF.

This clonotype was recorded at least ten times. The genes are TRBV6-1 and TRBJ2-7; 8 bases are a match to TRBD2. From germline, CDR1 is MNHNS and CDR2 SASEGT. J gave up 2 bases and V 8 bases, and 5 bases lay outside the gene matches. The CDR3 totals 13 residues. CDR3 sequence: CASVPGGTYEQYF. The CDR3 nucleotides read TGTGCCAGCGTCCCGGGGGGGACCTACGAGCAGTACTTC.

This chain links TRBV7-3 with TRBJ1-2; no clear D. V was trimmed by 5 bases and J by 2 bases, leaving 27 bases between them. The germline V gene encodes CDR1 SGHTA and CDR2 FQGTGA. This CDR3 region has 19 residues. DNA of the CDR3: TGTGCCAGCAGCGCCCCCGCGAGCCCTCGGCGTGTGGGAAACTATGGCTACACCTTC. Translating it yields CASSAPASPRRVGNYGYTF.